This is a list of T cell receptor beta chains from one sample in a study of CD8 T cells in Susac syndrome. TCRdb recomputed calls from the immunoSEQ multiplex PCR reads with MiXCR, one row per CDR3 protein. In the table there are roughly 140,000 distinct CDR3 sequences, around 96% of which are singletons. What was sequenced was CD4+ T cells from PBMCs. Receptors were obtained from a human donor with Susac syndrome. Each CDR3 is given with its conserved first and last residue. D genes are given only for firm matches.

D gene	V gene	J gene	CDR3 protein	CDR3 DNA
NA	TRBV28	TRBJ2-6	CASSPQGHRSGANVLTF	TGTGCCAGCAGCCCGCAGGGACACCGCTCTGGGGCCAACGTCCTGACTTTC
TRBD2	TRBV7-9	TRBJ2-2	CASSSGLAGTGELFF	TGTGCCAGCAGCTCGGGACTAGCCGGCACCGGGGAGCTGTTTTTT
NA	TRBV4-3	TRBJ2-7	CASSPGTPPYEQYF	TGCGCCAGCAGCCCCGGGACACCTCCCTACGAGCAGTACTTC
NA	TRBV15	TRBJ1-6	CATSGRREDRTDTLHF	TGTGCCACCAGCGGCCGGAGGGAGGATCGGACAGACACCCTCCACTTT
NA	TRBV9	TRBJ2-2	CASSVRTNTGELFF	TGTGCCAGCAGCGTAAGGACGAACACCGGGGAGCTGTTTTTT
NA	TRBV21-1	TRBJ1-2	CASPKRAGGGYTF	TGTGCCAGCCCAAAGAGGGCCGGCGGGGGCTACACCTTC
NA	TRBV5-1	TRBJ2-1	CASRGRVDRPTYNEQFF	TGCGCCAGCAGAGGGAGAGTTGACAGGCCGACCTACAATGAGCAGTTCTTC
TRBD2	TRBV11-2	TRBJ2-7	CASSPTPLPGLAGLEQYF	TGTGCCAGCAGCCCTACACCTCTCCCGGGACTAGCGGGGCTCGAGCAGTACTTC
NA	TRBV11-3	TRBJ2-7	CASSSGPTSEQYF	TGTGCCAGCAGCTCCGGGCCCACTAGCGAGCAGTACTTC
NA	TRBV20-1	TRBJ2-1	CSARGGPNNEQFF	TGCAGTGCTAGAGGGGGGCCTAACAATGAGCAGTTCTTC
NA	TRBV20-1	TRBJ1-1	CSAPRAVNTEAFF	TGCAGTGCCCCAAGGGCGGTGAACACTGAAGCTTTCTTT
NA	TRBV6-1	TRBJ1-2	CARTSIVGVAGYGYTF	TGTGCCAGAACCTCCATAGTAGGGGTCGCTGGGTATGGCTACACCTTC
TRBD1	TRBV12-3/TRBV12-4	TRBJ2-5	CASSSTGVETQYF	TGTGCCAGCAGCTCAACAGGGGTGGAGACCCAGTACTTC
TRBD2	TRBV29-1	TRBJ2-3	CSVEGEGTQYF	TGCAGCGTTGAAGGGGAGGGTACGCAGTATTTT
TRBD1	TRBV3-1	TRBJ2-5	CASSLRTGGVETQYF	TGTGCCAGCAGCCTAAGGACAGGGGGCGTAGAGACCCAGTACTTC